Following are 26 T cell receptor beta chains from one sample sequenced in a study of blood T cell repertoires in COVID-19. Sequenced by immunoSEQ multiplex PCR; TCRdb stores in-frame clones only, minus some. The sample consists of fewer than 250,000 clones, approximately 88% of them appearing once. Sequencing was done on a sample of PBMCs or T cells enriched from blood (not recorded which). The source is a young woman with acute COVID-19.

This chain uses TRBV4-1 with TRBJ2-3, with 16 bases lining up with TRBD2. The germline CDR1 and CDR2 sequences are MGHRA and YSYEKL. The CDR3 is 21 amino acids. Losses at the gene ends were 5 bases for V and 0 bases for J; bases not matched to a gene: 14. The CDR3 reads CASSKVGTSGGAGSSTDTQYF. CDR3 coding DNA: TGCGCCAGCAGCAAAGTCGGGACTAGCGGGGGGGCGGGGTCTAGCACAGATACGCAGTATTTT.

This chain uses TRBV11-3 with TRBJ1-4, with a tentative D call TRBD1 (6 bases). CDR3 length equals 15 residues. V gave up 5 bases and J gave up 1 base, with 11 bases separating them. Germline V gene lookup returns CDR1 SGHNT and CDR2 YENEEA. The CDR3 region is CASSRGGQTNEKLFF. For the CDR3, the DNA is TGTGCCAGCAGCCGGGGGGGCCAAACTAATGAAAAACTGTTTTTT. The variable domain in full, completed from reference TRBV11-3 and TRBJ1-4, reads EAGVVQSPRYKIIEKKQPVAFWCNPISGHNTLYWYLQNLGQGPELLIRYENEEAVDDSQLPKDRFSAERLKGVDSTLKIQPAELGDSAVYLCASSRGGQTNEKLFFGSGTQLSVL.

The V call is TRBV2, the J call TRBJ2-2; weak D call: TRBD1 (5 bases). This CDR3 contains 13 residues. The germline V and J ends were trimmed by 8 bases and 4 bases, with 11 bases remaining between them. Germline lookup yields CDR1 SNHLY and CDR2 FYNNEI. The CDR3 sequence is CASRWGRTGELFF. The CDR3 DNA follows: TGTGCCAGCCGTTGGGGCCGCACCGGGGAGCTGTTTTTT. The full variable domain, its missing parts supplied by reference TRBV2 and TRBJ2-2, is EPEVTQTPSHQVTQMGQEVILRCVPISNHLYFYWYRQILGQKVEFLVSFYNNEISEKSEIFDDQFSVERPDGSNFTLKIRSTKLEDSAMYFCASRWGRTGELFFGEGSRLTVL.

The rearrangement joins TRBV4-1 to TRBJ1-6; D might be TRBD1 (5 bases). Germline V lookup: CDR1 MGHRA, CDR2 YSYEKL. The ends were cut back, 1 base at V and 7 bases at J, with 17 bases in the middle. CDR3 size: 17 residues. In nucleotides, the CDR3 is TGCGCCAGCAGCCAAGCAATTCAGGGAATTGTCAATTCACCCCTCCACTTT. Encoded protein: CASSQAIQGIVNSPLHF.

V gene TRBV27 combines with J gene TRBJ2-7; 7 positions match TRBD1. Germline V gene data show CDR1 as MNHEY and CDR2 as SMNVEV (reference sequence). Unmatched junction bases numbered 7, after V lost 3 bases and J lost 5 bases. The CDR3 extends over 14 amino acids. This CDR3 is CASSFERTGNEQYF. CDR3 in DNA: TGTGCCAGCAGTTTTGAGAGGACAGGCAACGAGCAGTACTTC.

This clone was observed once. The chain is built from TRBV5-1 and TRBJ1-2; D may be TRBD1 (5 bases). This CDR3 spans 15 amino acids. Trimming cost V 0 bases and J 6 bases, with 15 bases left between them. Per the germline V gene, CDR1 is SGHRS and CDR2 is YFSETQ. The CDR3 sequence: CASSLGGGESHGYTF. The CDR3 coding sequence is TGCGCCAGCAGCTTGGGGGGAGGGGAATCGCATGGCTACACCTTC.

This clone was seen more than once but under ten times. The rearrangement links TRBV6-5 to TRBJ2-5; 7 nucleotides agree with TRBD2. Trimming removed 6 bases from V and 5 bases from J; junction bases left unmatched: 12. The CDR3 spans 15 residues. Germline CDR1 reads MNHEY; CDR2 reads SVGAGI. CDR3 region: CASSDGEVGGETQYF. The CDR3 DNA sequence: TGTGCCAGCAGCGATGGGGAAGTGGGGGGGGAGACCCAGTACTTC.

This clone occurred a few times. This chain's CDR3 is CASSLARDNEQFF. In DNA form, the CDR3 reads TGTGCCAGCAGCTTAGCACGGGATAATGAGCAGTTCTTC. This chain uses TRBV7-2 with TRBJ2-1; possibly TRBD2 for D (5 bases). This CDR3 is 13 amino acids long. With 0 bases removed from V and 7 bases from J, the gap between germline ends came to 7 bases. Germline CDR1 is SGHTA and CDR2 is FQGNSA.

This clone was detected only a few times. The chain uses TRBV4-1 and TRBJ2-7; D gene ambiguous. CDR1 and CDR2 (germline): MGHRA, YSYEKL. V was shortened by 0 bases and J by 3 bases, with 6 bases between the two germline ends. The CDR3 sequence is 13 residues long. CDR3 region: CASSQEARYEQYF. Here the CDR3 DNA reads TGCGCCAGCAGCCAAGAAGCCCGCTACGAGCAGTACTTC.

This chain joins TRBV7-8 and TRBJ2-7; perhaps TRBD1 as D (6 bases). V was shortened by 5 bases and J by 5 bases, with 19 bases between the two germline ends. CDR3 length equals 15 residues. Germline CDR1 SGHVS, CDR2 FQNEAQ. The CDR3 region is CASSPIQGKRNEQYF. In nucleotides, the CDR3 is TGTGCCAGCAGCCCCATACAGGGAAAACGCAACGAGCAGTACTTC. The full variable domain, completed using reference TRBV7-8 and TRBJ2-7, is GAGVSQSPRYKVAKRGQDVALRCDPISGHVSLFWYQQALGQGPEFLTYFQNEAQLDKSGLPSDRFFAERPEGSVSTLKIQRTQQEDSAVYLCASSPIQGKRNEQYFGPGTRLTVT.

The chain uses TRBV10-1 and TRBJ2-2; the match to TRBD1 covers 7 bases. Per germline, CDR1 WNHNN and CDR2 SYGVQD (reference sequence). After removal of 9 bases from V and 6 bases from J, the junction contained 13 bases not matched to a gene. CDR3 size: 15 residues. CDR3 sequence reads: CARIPPDRSSGELFF. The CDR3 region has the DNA TGCGCCAGGATACCCCCGGACAGGTCATCCGGGGAGCTGTTTTTT.

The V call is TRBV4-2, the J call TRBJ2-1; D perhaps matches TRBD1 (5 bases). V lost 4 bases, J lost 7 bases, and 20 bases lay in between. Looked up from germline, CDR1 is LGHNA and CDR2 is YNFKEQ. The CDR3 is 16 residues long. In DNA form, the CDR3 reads TGTGCCAGCAGCCCCTCCGAAGGGGCGCTATGGAATGAGCAGTTCTTC. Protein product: CASSPSEGALWNEQFF.

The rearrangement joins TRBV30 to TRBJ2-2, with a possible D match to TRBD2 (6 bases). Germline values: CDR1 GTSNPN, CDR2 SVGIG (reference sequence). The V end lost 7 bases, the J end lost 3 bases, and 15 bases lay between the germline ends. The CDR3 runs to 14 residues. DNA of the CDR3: TGTGCCTACCAGGAGGGGACTCACACCGGGGAGCTGTTTTTT. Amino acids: CAYQEGTHTGELFF.

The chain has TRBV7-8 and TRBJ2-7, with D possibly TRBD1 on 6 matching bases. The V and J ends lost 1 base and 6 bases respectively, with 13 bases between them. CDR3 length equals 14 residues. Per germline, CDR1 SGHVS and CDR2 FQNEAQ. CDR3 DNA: TGTGCCAGCAGCTTAGAGGCAGGGGACGGCGAGCAGTACTTC. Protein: CASSLEAGDGEQYF.

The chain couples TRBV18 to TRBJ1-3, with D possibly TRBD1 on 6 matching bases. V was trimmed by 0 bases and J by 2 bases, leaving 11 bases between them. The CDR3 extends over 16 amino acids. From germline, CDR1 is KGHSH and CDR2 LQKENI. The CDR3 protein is CASSPPGAAAGNTIYF. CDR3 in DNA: TGTGCCAGCTCACCACCGGGGGCTGCTGCTGGAAACACCATATATTTT.

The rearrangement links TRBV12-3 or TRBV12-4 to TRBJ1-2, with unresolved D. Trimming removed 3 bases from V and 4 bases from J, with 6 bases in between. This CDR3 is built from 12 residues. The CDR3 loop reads CASSFVSYGYTF. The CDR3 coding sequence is TGTGCCAGCAGTTTTGTTAGCTATGGCTACACCTTC.

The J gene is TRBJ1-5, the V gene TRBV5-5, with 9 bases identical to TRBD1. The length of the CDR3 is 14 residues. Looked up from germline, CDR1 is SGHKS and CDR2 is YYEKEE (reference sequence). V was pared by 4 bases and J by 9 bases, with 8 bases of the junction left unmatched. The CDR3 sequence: CASSPPGQGMPQHF. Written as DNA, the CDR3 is TGTGCCAGCAGCCCTCCGGGACAGGGTATGCCCCAGCATTTT.

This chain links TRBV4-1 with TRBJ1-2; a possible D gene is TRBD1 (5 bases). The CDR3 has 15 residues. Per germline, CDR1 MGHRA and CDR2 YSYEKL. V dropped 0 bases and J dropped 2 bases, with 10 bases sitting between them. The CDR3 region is CASSQDQRGNYGYTF. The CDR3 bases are TGCGCCAGCAGCCAAGACCAGCGGGGGAACTATGGCTACACCTTC.

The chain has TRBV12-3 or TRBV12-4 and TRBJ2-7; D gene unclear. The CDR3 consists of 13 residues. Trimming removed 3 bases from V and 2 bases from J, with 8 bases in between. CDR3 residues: CASSFADTYEQYF. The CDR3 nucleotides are TGTGCCAGCAGTTTTGCGGATACCTACGAGCAGTACTTC.

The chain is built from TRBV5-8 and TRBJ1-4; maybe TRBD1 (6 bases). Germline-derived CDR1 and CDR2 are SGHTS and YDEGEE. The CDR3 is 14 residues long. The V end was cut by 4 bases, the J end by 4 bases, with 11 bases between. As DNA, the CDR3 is TGTGCCAGCAGCCCGGACAGCTTTAATGAAAAACTGTTTTTT. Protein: CASSPDSFNEKLFF.

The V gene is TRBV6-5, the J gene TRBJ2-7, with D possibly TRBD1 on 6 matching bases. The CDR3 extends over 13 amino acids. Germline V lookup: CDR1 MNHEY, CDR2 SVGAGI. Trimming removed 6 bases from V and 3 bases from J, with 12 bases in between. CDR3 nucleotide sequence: TGTGCCAGCAGGGGACATGGATTCTACGAGCAGTACTTC. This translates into CASRGHGFYEQYF.

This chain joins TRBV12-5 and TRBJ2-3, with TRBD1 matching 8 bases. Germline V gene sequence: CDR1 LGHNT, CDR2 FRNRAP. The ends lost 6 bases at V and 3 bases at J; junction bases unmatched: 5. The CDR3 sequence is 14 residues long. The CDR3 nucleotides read TGTGCTAGTGGCCTGACAGGGGCTACAGATACGCAGTATTTT. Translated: CASGLTGATDTQYF.

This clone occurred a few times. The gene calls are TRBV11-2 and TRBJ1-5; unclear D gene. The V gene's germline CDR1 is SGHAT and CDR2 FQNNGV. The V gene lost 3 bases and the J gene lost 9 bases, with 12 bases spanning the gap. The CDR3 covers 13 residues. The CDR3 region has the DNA TGTGCCAGCAGCTTTGGGCAGGCGGGGCCCCAGCATTTT. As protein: CASSFGQAGPQHF.

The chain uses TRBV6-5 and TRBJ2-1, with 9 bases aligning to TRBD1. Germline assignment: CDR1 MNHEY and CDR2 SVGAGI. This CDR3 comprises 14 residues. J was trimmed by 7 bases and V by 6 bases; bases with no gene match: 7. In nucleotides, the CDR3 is TGTGCCAGCAGGCCGGGACAGGGTGGGAATGAGCAGTTCTTC. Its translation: CASRPGQGGNEQFF.

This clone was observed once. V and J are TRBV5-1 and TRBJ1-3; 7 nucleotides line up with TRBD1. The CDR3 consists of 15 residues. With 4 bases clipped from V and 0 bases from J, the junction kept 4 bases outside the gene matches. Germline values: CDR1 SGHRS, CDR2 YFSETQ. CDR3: CASSGQGGSGNTIYF. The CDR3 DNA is TGCGCCAGCAGCGGTCAGGGGGGCTCTGGAAACACCATATATTTT.

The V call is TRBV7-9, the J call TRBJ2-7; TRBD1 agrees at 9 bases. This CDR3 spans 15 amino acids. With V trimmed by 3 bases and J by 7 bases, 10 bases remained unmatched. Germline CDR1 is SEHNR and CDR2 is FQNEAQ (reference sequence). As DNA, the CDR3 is TGTGCCAGCAGCTTTCTACAGGGGGCAACTGGAGAGCAGTACTTC. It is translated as CASSFLQGATGEQYF.